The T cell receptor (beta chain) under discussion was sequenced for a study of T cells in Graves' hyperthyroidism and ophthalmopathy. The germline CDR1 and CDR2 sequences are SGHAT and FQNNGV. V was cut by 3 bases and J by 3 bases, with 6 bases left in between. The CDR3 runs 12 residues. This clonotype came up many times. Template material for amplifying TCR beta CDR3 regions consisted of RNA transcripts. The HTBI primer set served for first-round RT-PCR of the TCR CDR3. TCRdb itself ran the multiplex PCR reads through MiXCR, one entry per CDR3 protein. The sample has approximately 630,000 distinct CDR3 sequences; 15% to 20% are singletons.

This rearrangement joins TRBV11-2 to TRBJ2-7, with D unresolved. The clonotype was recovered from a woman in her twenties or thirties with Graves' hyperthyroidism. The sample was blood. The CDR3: CASSFLIYEQYF. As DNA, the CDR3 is TGTGCCAGCAGCTTCCTTATCTACGAGCAGTACTTC. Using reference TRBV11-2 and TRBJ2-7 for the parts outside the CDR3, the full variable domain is EAGVAQSPRYKIIEKRQSVAFWCNPISGHATLYWYQQILGQGPKLLIQFQNNGVVDDSQLPKDRFSAERLKGVDSTLKIQPAKLEDSAVYLCASSFLIYEQYFGPGTRLTVT.